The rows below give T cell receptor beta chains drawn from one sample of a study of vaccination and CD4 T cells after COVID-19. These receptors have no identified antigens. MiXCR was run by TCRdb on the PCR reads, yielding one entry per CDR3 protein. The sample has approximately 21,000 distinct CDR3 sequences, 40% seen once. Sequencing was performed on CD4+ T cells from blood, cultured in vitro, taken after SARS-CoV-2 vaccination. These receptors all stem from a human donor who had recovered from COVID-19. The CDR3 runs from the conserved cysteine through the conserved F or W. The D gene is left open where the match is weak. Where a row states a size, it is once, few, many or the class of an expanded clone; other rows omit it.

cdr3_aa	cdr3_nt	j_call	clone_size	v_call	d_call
CSALATSYEQYF	TGCAGTGCTCTAGCGACCTCCTACGAGCAGTACTTC	TRBJ2-7	-	TRBV20-1	-
CASSPRVVRPQHF	TGTGCCAGTAGCCCCCGGGTGGTCCGGCCCCAGCATTTT	TRBJ1-5	-	TRBV19	-
CASSPPQAGLETQYF	TGCGCCAGCAGCCCCCCCCAAGCGGGACTAGAGACCCAGTACTTC	TRBJ2-5	-	TRBV11-1	TRBD2
CASNGGEHPEQYF	TGTGCCAGTAACGGGGGGGAACATCCCGAGCAGTACTTC	TRBJ2-7	once	TRBV19	TRBD2
CASSPAFGQETQYF	TGTGCCAGCAGCCCAGCCTTCGGCCAAGAGACCCAGTACTTC	TRBJ2-5	-	TRBV7-2	-
CASSDGGRGSETQYF	TGCGCCAGCAGTGATGGGGGGCGGGGTTCGGAGACCCAGTACTTC	TRBJ2-5	-	TRBV10-2	-
CASSFGETQYF	TGTGCCAGCAGCTTCGGAGAGACCCAGTACTTC	TRBJ2-5	few	TRBV12-3/TRBV12-4	-
CASSRDRGHEQYF	TGTGCCAGCAGCCGGGACAGGGGGCACGAGCAGTACTTC	TRBJ2-7	-	TRBV6-1	TRBD1
CASSDGVRGTEAFF	TGCGCCAGCAGTGATGGGGTAAGGGGGACTGAAGCTTTCTTT	TRBJ1-1	-	TRBV10-2	-
CSARDPISGASYEQYF	TGCAGTGCTAGAGATCCAATTAGCGGAGCTTCCTACGAGCAGTACTTC	TRBJ2-7	few	TRBV20-1	-
CSALRGQGATEAFF	TGCAGTGCTCTAAGGGGACAGGGGGCCACTGAAGCTTTCTTT	TRBJ1-1	medium-sized	TRBV20-1	TRBD1
CASSPLYSGNTIYF	TGTGCCAGCAGTCCTCTTTACTCTGGAAACACCATATATTTT	TRBJ1-3	few	TRBV7-2	-
CASRLTGNSNQPQHF	TGTGCCAGCAGACTAACAGGGAATAGCAATCAGCCCCAGCATTTT	TRBJ1-5	few	TRBV6-2/TRBV6-3	-
CASSPESGSLVGNEQFF	TGTGCCAGCAGCCCAGAGTCCGGGTCCCTAGTGGGTAATGAGCAGTTCTTC	TRBJ2-1	few	TRBV7-3	-
CASSLLRGGTDTQYF	TGTGCCAGCAGCTTATTAAGGGGAGGCACAGATACGCAGTATTTT	TRBJ2-3	-	TRBV7-2	-
CSARTGGFYEQYF	TGCAGCGCGAGGACAGGGGGCTTCTACGAGCAGTACTTC	TRBJ2-7	-	TRBV29-1	TRBD1
CASRTGLGGQPQHF	TGTGCCAGCAGAACAGGGTTGGGAGGGCAGCCCCAGCATTTT	TRBJ1-5	-	TRBV28	-
CASSLGSGDGKNIQYF	TGTGCCAGCAGTTTAGGTTCTGGGGACGGCAAAAACATTCAGTACTTC	TRBJ2-4	-	TRBV28	-
CSARVRDRALSGNTIYF	TGCAGTGCCCGGGTCCGGGACAGGGCTCTTTCCGGAAACACCATATATTTT	TRBJ1-3	-	TRBV20-1	TRBD1
CSARQDLNEQFF	TGCAGTGCTCGACAGGACCTCAATGAGCAGTTCTTC	TRBJ2-1	-	TRBV20-1	-
CASSNQVRGYTF	TGTGCCAGCAGTAACCAAGTACGGGGCTACACCTTC	TRBJ1-2	few	TRBV6-2/TRBV6-3	-
CASSPRTGSYGYTF	TGTGCCAGCAGTCCTAGGACAGGGAGCTATGGCTACACCTTC	TRBJ1-2	-	TRBV25-1	TRBD1
CASSQGSGNTIYF	TGTGCCAGCTCACAAGGGTCTGGAAACACCATATATTTT	TRBJ1-3	-	TRBV18	-
CAWSRNYGYTF	TGTGCCTGGAGTAGAAACTATGGCTACACCTTC	TRBJ1-2	-	TRBV30	-
CSARPGTGGSGTEAFF	TGCAGTGCTAGACCCGGGACAGGGGGTTCGGGCACTGAAGCTTTCTTT	TRBJ1-1	few	TRBV20-1	TRBD1
CASSRVPGESRETQYF	TGTGCCAGCAGCCGCGTCCCGGGGGAATCAAGAGAGACCCAGTACTTC	TRBJ2-5	few	TRBV5-4	-
CAWVPGTSSYEQYF	TGTGCCTGGGTTCCCGGGACGTCTTCCTACGAGCAGTACTTC	TRBJ2-7	-	TRBV30	-
CASLQRPDSETQYF	TGTGCCAGCCTCCAACGGCCAGACTCCGAGACCCAGTACTTC	TRBJ2-5	few	TRBV6-1	-
CASSQDLRGGYTF	TGCGCCAGCAGCCAAGATCTGAGGGGTGGCTACACCTTC	TRBJ1-2	-	TRBV4-1	-
CSARLPDSMNTEAFF	TGCAGTGCTAGGCTACCCGACAGCATGAACACTGAAGCTTTCTTT	TRBJ1-1	few	TRBV20-1	-
CASSVAPQGTEAFF	TGTGCCAGCAGCGTAGCCCCCCAGGGCACTGAAGCTTTCTTT	TRBJ1-1	-	TRBV9	-
CASSESGIGAAFF	TGCGCCAGCAGTGAATCGGGAATTGGGGCGGCTTTCTTT	TRBJ1-1	once	TRBV10-1	-
CAWRGDSRRETQYF	TGTGCCTGGAGGGGGGACAGCCGAAGGGAGACCCAGTACTTC	TRBJ2-5	-	TRBV30	TRBD1
CATRTEKETQYF	TGTGCCACTCGGACAGAGAAAGAGACCCAGTACTTC	TRBJ2-5	few	TRBV10-3	-
CASSPWDTNQPQHF	TGCGCCAGCAGCCCCTGGGACACCAATCAGCCCCAGCATTTT	TRBJ1-5	few	TRBV4-1	-
CSARAGSTDTQYF	TGCAGTGCTAGAGCAGGGAGCACAGATACGCAGTATTTT	TRBJ2-3	few	TRBV20-1	-
CASSYSGYGYTF	TGTGCCAGCAGTTACTCCGGCTATGGCTACACCTTC	TRBJ1-2	-	TRBV6-2/TRBV6-3	-
CASSEIALEGNTIYF	TGTGCCAGCAGTGAGATTGCACTAGAAGGAAACACCATATATTTT	TRBJ1-3	-	TRBV6-1	-
CATAGVSNSPLHF	TGTGCCACCGCCGGGGTTAGTAATTCACCCCTCCACTTT	TRBJ1-6	-	TRBV19	-
CSARDSVPKGQGTQPQHF	TGCAGTGCTAGAGATTCGGTTCCTAAGGGACAGGGGACTCAGCCCCAGCATTTT	TRBJ1-5	medium-sized	TRBV20-1	TRBD1
CSVGEDYGYTF	TGCAGCGTCGGCGAGGACTATGGCTACACCTTC	TRBJ1-2	few	TRBV29-1	-
CGSGTGDRDEQFF	TGTGGTTCCGGGACAGGGGATCGGGATGAGCAGTTCTTC	TRBJ2-1	-	TRBV28	TRBD1
CASSPGGGQVHEQYF	TGTGCCAGCAGTCCGGGAGGGGGGCAGGTTCACGAGCAGTACTTC	TRBJ2-7	-	TRBV6-2/TRBV6-3	TRBD2
CASSDTGTGNYGYTF	TGTGCCAGCAGCGATACCGGGACAGGCAACTATGGCTACACCTTC	TRBJ1-2	-	TRBV6-1	TRBD1
CASSYAGGLSYEQYF	TGTGCCAGCAGCTACGCGGGCGGCCTCTCCTACGAGCAGTACTTC	TRBJ2-7	few	TRBV28	-
CASTSGVVGDTQYF	TGTGCCAGCACCTCGGGCGTAGTGGGAGATACGCAGTATTTT	TRBJ2-3	-	TRBV7-2	-
CASSLSGGSIDYGYTF	TGTGCCAGCAGCCTAAGTGGGGGGAGTATTGACTATGGCTACACCTTC	TRBJ1-2	few	TRBV7-2	-
CASSLGQSYEQYF	TGTGCCAGCAGCTTAGGGCAGTCCTACGAGCAGTACTTC	TRBJ2-7	few	TRBV11-2	-
CATLAGRSTDTQYF	TGTGCCACACTAGCGGGACGCAGCACAGATACGCAGTATTTT	TRBJ2-3	-	TRBV19	TRBD2
CASRFAGGRTGELFF	TGTGCCAGCCGATTCGCGGGAGGGCGTACCGGGGAGCTGTTTTTT	TRBJ2-2	-	TRBV7-8	TRBD2
CSVGPSGAREKLFF	TGCAGCGTTGGACCATCAGGGGCTAGGGAAAAACTGTTTTTT	TRBJ1-4	-	TRBV29-1	-
CASSEDLSGNTIYF	TGTGCCAGCAGTGAAGACCTATCAGGAAACACCATATATTTT	TRBJ1-3	-	TRBV2	-
CASSLTPVIQPQHF	TGTGCCAGCAGTCTTACTCCGGTCATACAGCCCCAGCATTTT	TRBJ1-5	-	TRBV7-8	-
CAWSETGRGGYTF	TGTGCCTGGAGTGAGACAGGAAGGGGTGGCTACACCTTC	TRBJ1-2	few	TRBV30	-
CASSPIQGANTEAFF	TGTGCCAGCAGTCCTATACAGGGGGCGAACACTGAAGCTTTCTTT	TRBJ1-1	-	TRBV6-1	TRBD1
CASSSGGEQYF	TGTGCCAGCAGCTCTGGGGGTGAGCAGTACTTC	TRBJ2-7	-	TRBV7-9	-
CASSYSLNSPLHF	TGTGCCAGCAGTTACTCACTAAATTCACCCCTCCACTTT	TRBJ1-6	few	TRBV6-5	-